The T cell receptor (beta chain) described here comes from a study of shared clonotypes between healthy human individuals. General study findings and limits: Richness estimates generally favored naive over memory subsets. What limited the represented genetic and exposure-history diversity was the small number of donors. Among non-shared clonotypes, generation probabilities were lower than among those shared by all four donors.

TCRdb's table, derived via immunoSEQ multiplex PCR, lists solely in-frame clones and lacks some. The repertoire holds about 1.1 million clones, around three quarters seen once, with 0.55% to 0.7% in the top ten. V lost 2 bases to trimming and J lost 2 bases, with 10 bases between them. This CDR3 contains 14 residues. Germline-derived CDR1 and CDR2 are SGHRS and YFSETQ. The donors, healthy adults who were HIV-negative, had experienced no recent acute infections or vaccinations. Only a few counts were recorded for this clone. The antigen is unknown. The sequencing sample was made of memory CD4+ T cells from PBMCs. Subset described: CD45RA-negative fraction. The chain links TRBV5-1 to TRBJ2-5; D not certain. This sequence originates from a man aged 18 to 35 in good health. Some clones in this sample may be carry-over from other donors' samples. CDR3 residues: CASSFGTPQETQYF. In DNA, the CDR3 is TGCGCCAGCAGCTTTGGAACCCCTCAAGAGACCCAGTACTTC.